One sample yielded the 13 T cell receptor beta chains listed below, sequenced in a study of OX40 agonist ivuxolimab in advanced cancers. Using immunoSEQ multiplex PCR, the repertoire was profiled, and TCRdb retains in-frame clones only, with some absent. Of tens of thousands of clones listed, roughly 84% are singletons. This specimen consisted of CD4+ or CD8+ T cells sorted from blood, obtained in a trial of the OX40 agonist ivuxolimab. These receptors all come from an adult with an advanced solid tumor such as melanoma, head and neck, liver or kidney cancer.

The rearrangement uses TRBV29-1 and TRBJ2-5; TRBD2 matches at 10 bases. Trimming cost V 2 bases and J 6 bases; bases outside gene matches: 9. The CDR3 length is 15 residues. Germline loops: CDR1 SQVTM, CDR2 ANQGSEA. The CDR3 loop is CSVEISSGSLKTQYF. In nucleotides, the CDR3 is TGCAGCGTTGAAATCTCTAGCGGGAGTTTAAAGACCCAGTACTTC. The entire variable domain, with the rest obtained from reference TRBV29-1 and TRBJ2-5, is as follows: SAVISQKPSRDICQRGTSLTIQCQVDSQVTMMFWYRQQPGQSLTLIATANQGSEATYESGFVIDKFPISRPNLTFSTLTVSNMSPEDSSIYLCSVEISSGSLKTQYFGPGTRLLVL.

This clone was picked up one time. The CDR3 here is CASSEEGIAKNIQYF. CDR3 nucleotides: TGTGCCAGCAGTGAAGAAGGGATAGCCAAAAACATTCAGTACTTC. The chain couples TRBV2 to TRBJ2-4, with D hard to call. CDR3 length: 15 residues. Germline V gene data show CDR1 as SNHLY and CDR2 as FYNNEI. The V and J ends lost 1 base and 0 bases respectively, with 7 bases between them.

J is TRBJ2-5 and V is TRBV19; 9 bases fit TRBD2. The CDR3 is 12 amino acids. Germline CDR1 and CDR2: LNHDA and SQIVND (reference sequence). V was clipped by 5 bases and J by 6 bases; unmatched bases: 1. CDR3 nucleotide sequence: TGTGCCAGTAGTCTAGCGGGAAAGACCCAGTACTTC. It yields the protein CASSLAGKTQYF.

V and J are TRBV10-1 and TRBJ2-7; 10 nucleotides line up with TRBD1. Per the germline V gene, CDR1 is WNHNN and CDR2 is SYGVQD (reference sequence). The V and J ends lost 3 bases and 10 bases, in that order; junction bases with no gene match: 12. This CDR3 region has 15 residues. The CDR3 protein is CASSETGTGARNQYF. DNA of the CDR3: TGCGCCAGCAGTGAAACCGGGACAGGGGCTCGCAACCAGTACTTC.

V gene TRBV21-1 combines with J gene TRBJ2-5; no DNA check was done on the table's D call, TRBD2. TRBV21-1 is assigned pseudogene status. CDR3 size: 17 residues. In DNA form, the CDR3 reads TGTGCCAGCAGCAAAACCCGGACTAGCGGGGGCCAAGAGACCCAGTACTTC. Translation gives CASSKTRTSGGQETQYF.

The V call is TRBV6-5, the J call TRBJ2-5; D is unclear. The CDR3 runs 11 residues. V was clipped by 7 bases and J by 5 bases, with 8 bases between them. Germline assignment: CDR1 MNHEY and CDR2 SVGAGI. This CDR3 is CASKIGETQYF. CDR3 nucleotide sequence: TGTGCCAGCAAAATAGGGGAGACCCAGTACTTC.

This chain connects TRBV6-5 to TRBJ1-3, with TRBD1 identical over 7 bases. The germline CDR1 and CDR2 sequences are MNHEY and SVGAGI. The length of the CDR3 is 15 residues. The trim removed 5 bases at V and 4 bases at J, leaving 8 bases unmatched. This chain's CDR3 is CASSKPGTEGNTIYF. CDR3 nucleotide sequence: TGTGCCAGCAGTAAGCCCGGGACAGAAGGAAACACCATATATTTT.

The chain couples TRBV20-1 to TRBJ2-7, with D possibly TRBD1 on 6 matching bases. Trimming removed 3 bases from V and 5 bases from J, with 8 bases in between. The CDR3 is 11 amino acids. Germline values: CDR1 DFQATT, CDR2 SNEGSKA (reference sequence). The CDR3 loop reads CSASRGDEQYF. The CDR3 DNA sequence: TGCAGTGCTAGCAGGGGTGACGAGCAGTACTTC.

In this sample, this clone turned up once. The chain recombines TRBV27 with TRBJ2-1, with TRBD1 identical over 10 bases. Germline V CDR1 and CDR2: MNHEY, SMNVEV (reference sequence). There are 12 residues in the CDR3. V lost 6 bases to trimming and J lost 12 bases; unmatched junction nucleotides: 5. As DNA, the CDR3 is TGTGCCAGCAGGCTAGACAGGGGGCGGCAGTTCTTC. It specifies CASRLDRGRQFF.

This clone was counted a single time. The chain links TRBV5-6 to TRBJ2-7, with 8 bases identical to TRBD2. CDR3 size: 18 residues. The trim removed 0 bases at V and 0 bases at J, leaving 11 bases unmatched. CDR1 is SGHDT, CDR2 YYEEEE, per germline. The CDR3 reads CASSLGVGLAGYSYEQYF. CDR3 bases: TGTGCCAGCAGCTTGGGCGTAGGGCTAGCGGGTTACTCCTACGAGCAGTACTTC.

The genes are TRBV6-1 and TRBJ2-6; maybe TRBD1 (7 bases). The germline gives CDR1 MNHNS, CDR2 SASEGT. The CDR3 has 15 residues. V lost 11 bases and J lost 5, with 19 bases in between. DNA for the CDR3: TGTGCCTGTACAGGAGGGGGCCTCTGGGCCAACGTCCTGACTTTC. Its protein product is CACTGGGLWANVLTF.

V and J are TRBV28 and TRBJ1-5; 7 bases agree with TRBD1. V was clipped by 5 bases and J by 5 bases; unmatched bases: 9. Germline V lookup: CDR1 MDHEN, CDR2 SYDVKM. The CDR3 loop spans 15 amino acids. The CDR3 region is CASSAPDRDDQPQHF. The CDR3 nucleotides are TGTGCCAGCAGTGCTCCCGACAGGGATGATCAGCCCCAGCATTTT. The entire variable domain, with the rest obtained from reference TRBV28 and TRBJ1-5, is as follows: DVKVTQSSRYLVKRTGEKVFLECVQDMDHENMFWYRQDPGLGLRLIYFSYDVKMKEKGDIPEGYSVSREKKERFSLILESASTNQTSMYLCASSAPDRDDQPQHFGDGTRLSIL.

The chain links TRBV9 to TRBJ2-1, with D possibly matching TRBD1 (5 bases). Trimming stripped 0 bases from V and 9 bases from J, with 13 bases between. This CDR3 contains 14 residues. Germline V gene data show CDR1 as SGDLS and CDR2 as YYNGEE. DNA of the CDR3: TGTGCCAGCAGCGTAGGAACAGGTTACGGTGAGCAGTTCTTC. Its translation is CASSVGTGYGEQFF.